The clone carrying this T cell receptor (beta chain) has a count of ten or more. Its target is not known. This sample is part of a study of post-analysis software for immune sequencing data. Study details: Both relapsing-remitting and secondary progressive multiple sclerosis featured among the disease courses, as did progressive-relapsing multiple sclerosis. Study results and caveats: When patients were compared with controls, 4 or 5 TRBV segments were more frequent, TRBV5-6, TRBV5-1 and TRBV20-1 among them. Those samples that were prepared in the same batch co-clustered strongly by F measure. Controls showed significantly higher normalized Chao1 diversity than did multiple sclerosis patients.

Presence of unique molecular identifiers characterized the TCR beta cDNA libraries. TCRdb recomputed calls from the PCR reads with MiXCR, one row per CDR3 protein. The sample contains about 800,000 distinct CDR3 sequences, roughly 29% of which appear only once. V lost 0 bases, J lost 8 bases, and 12 bases lay in between. The CDR3 is made up of 14 amino acids. Germline CDR1 is SGHRS and CDR2 is YFSETQ. Source material: blood. The chain links TRBV5-1 to TRBJ2-1, with a tentative D call TRBD2 (5 bases). This TCR came from a girl under 18 with multiple sclerosis. The CDR3 spells CASSLGLAVDEQFF. The CDR3 DNA follows: TGCGCCAGCAGCTTGGGGCTAGCAGTGGATGAGCAGTTCTTC.